Listed below are T cell receptor beta chains from one sample, sequenced in a study of T cell responses to AZD1222 COVID-19 vaccine. Generated by immunoSEQ multiplex PCR, the TCRdb table keeps only in-frame clones and is missing some. The sample holds some 140,000 clones, roughly 92% seen once. The sequenced sample was peripheral blood, obtained on day 0 of AZD1222 vaccination. Receptors were obtained from an adult in good health. CDR3s include the opening cysteine and the closing phenylalanine or tryptophan. D genes are given only for firm matches. Expanded clones are given a class, and other clones once, few, many or no size at all.

clone size,D gene,J gene,V gene,CDR3 DNA,CDR3 protein
NA,TRBD1,TRBJ1-4,TRBV15,TGTGCCTCAACCCGGACAGGGAGAAGGGAAAAACTGTTTTTT,CASTRTGRREKLFF
NA,NA,TRBJ1-2,TRBV6-5,TGTGCCAGCAGCGCCGGGAGGCGAGCTTTGGGCTACACCTTC,CASSAGRRALGYTF
NA,NA,TRBJ1-1,TRBV11-3,TGTGCCAGCAGCTTGGGTCAGAACACTGAAGCTTTCTTT,CASSLGQNTEAFF
once,NA,TRBJ2-3,TRBV5-1,TGCGCCAGCAGCTTGTCAGATACGCAGTATTTT,CASSLSDTQYF
few,TRBD1,TRBJ1-1,TRBV4-1,TGCGCCAGCAGCCAAGTCCCGGGACAGGGAATGAACACTGAAGCTTTCTTT,CASSQVPGQGMNTEAFF
NA,TRBD1,TRBJ2-1,TRBV18,TGTGCCAGCTCACCAATACAGGGGCCCACGAATGAGCAGTTCTTC,CASSPIQGPTNEQFF
NA,NA,TRBJ2-5,TRBV4-1,TGCGCCAGCAGCCAAGATAACGGACGGCAGGGGGAGACCCAGTACTTC,CASSQDNGRQGETQYF
NA,NA,TRBJ2-1,TRBV5-1,TGCGCCAGCACCTCAGGTCACCAGGGGGGCAATGAGCAGTTCTTC,CASTSGHQGGNEQFF
NA,TRBD2,TRBJ2-3,TRBV11-3,TGTGCCAGCAGCCGTGGGACTAGCGGGGGCACAGATACGCAGTATTTT,CASSRGTSGGTDTQYF
NA,NA,TRBJ1-2,TRBV5-1,TGCGCCAGCAGCTTGGATTCAGGGGCACCCTATGGCTACACCTTC,CASSLDSGAPYGYTF
NA,NA,TRBJ1-1,TRBV2,TGTGCCAGCAGTAAATTAGCGTCCACTGAAGCTTTCTTT,CASSKLASTEAFF
NA,NA,TRBJ1-1,TRBV2,TGTGCCAGCAGTGAAGCCCACTTGACAGGAAAAGAAGCTTTCTTT,CASSEAHLTGKEAFF
NA,NA,TRBJ1-6,TRBV5-1,TGCGCCAGCAGCTTGGAGGGGATTTATAATTCACCCCTCCACTTT,CASSLEGIYNSPLHF
NA,TRBD2,TRBJ2-5,TRBV13,TGTGCCAGCAGATTAGCGGGGGGGCCACAAGAGACCCAGTACTTC,CASRLAGGPQETQYF
NA,NA,TRBJ2-4,TRBV2,TGTGCCAGCAACCCATCCGGGGAAGGGAACATTCAGTACTTC,CASNPSGEGNIQYF
NA,NA,TRBJ2-3,TRBV6-6,TGTGCCAGCAGTCACCTGACAGGGACTAGCACAGATACGCAGTATTTT,CASSHLTGTSTDTQYF
NA,NA,TRBJ1-1,TRBV5-1,TGCGCCAGCAGCTTGGCAAGTAGGTCAGGGACGGGTGAAGCTTTCTTT,CASSLASRSGTGEAFF
NA,NA,TRBJ1-5,TRBV30,TGTGCCTGGAGTGGACAGTCCAATAATCAGCCCCAGCATTTT,CAWSGQSNNQPQHF
NA,NA,TRBJ1-1,TRBV18,TGTGCCAGCTCAAACCTTAGGCCCGGTTTAAACACTGAAGCTTTCTTT,CASSNLRPGLNTEAFF
once,NA,TRBJ2-7,TRBV3-1/TRBV3-2,TGTGCCAGCAGCCATAACTGGGACAAGATCTACGAGCAGTACTTC,CASSHNWDKIYEQYF
NA,NA,TRBJ1-6,TRBV21-1,TGTGCCAGCACCGGGACAGGGGATAGGAATTCACCCCTCCACTTT,CASTGTGDRNSPLHF
NA,NA,TRBJ1-3,TRBV2,TGTGCCAGCAGTATTGGAAACACCATATATTTT,CASSIGNTIYF
NA,NA,TRBJ1-4,TRBV2,TGTGCCAGCAGTTCCGGGAATGAAAAACTGTTTTTT,CASSSGNEKLFF
NA,NA,TRBJ1-2,TRBV6-5,TGTGCCAGCAGTTCGGTGGTGGGGGGCTACACCTTC,CASSSVVGGYTF
NA,NA,TRBJ2-2,TRBV6-5,TGTGCCAGCAGTTACTCGAATACGAACACCGGGGAGCTGTTTTTT,CASSYSNTNTGELFF
once,TRBD1,TRBJ1-1,TRBV19,TGTGCCAGTAGTATTTCGGACAGGGGGGAAAACACTGAAGCTTTCTTT,CASSISDRGENTEAFF
NA,TRBD1,TRBJ2-2,TRBV5-4,TGTGCCAGCAGCCGGGCCGGGACAGGAGGAACCGGGGAGCTGTTTTTT,CASSRAGTGGTGELFF
NA,NA,TRBJ1-1,TRBV10-3,TGTGCCATCAGTGGATATCAGAACACTGAAGCTTTCTTT,CAISGYQNTEAFF
NA,NA,TRBJ1-2,TRBV20-1,TGCAGTGCTAGTGGGGAAAACTATGGCTACACCTTC,CSASGENYGYTF
NA,NA,TRBJ1-2,TRBV30,TGTGCCTGGATCCGGCCAGGGAAATTTGCGTCCTTC,CAWIRPGKFASF
once,TRBD2,TRBJ2-3,TRBV7-3,TGTGCCAGCAGCTTGGGACTAGCGGGGCACACAGATACGCAGTATTTT,CASSLGLAGHTDTQYF
NA,NA,TRBJ2-5,TRBV7-8,TGTGCCAGCAGCTTAGCCCTAGAAGAGACCCAGTACTTC,CASSLALEETQYF